This T cell receptor beta chain was found in a study of CD8 T cells in ankylosing spondylitis. Germline CDR1 and CDR2: SGHRS and YFSETQ. V gave up 0 bases and J gave up 5 bases, with 9 bases separating them. This CDR3 comprises 14 residues. Broader study findings: Apparently characteristic of ankylosing spondylitis blood was a TCR beta motif (about 8 highly homologous variants). Both synovial fluid and blood in reactive arthritis had previously been reported to carry some motif variants. With a CD8+ phenotype, disease-linked clones were relatively rare in peripheral blood.

This clonotype was counted at least ten times. Its antigen remains unidentified. TCRdb reprocessed the 5' RACE reads via MiXCR and lists one record per CDR3 protein. The profile shows roughly 120,000 distinct CDR3 sequences, more than 6.5% of them singletons. The chain links TRBV5-1 to TRBJ1-5; D perhaps matches TRBD1 (6 bases). Sequencing was performed on blood, either unsorted or a sorted T cell fraction (not recorded which). The TCR sequence derives from a male donor with ankylosing spondylitis or in good health (not recorded which). Here the CDR3 DNA reads TGCGCCAGCAGCTTGGTTGGGGGCGATCAGCCCCAGCATTTT. It specifies CASSLVGGDQPQHF.